This is a list of T cell receptor beta chains from one sample in a study of T-cell reconstitution after alpha-beta-depleted transplantation in children. TCRdb analysed the PCR reads with MiXCR anew, one entry per CDR3 protein. The sample lists about a million distinct CDR3 sequences; 25% to 35% were seen once. The source material was PBMCs, mostly from graft donor cells, sampled 360 days after TCRalphabeta/CD19-depleted stem cell transplant. All receptors derive from a boy in the first two years of life who had a stem cell transplant for SCID, so the T cells may come from the graft donor. CDR3s include the opening cysteine and the closing phenylalanine or tryptophan. The D gene is left open where the match is weak. Part of the rows lack a size; the others show once, few, many or a class for expanded clones.

TRBJ2-1 | TRBV4-1 | . | . | TGCGCCAGCAGCCAACTGCAGGGGTCCTACAATGAGCAGTTCTTC | CASSQLQGSYNEQFF
TRBJ1-4 | TRBV10-3 | . | . | TGTGCCATCAGTGAGTCGAACCCCGCAACTAATGAAAAACTGTTTTTT | CAISESNPATNEKLFF
TRBJ1-1 | TRBV28 | TRBD1 | . | TGTGCCAGCAGTTTTCCCCGGACAGGGGGCACTGAAGCTTTCTTT | CASSFPRTGGTEAFF
TRBJ1-3 | TRBV12-3/TRBV12-4 | TRBD1 | . | TGTGCCAGCACCCCGACAGGGGGCGGAAACACCATATATTTT | CASTPTGGGNTIYF
TRBJ2-2 | TRBV24-1 | TRBD1 | . | TGTGCCACCAGTGCCGGGACAGCCCGAATGAACACCGGGGAGCTGTTTTTT | CATSAGTARMNTGELFF
TRBJ1-6 | TRBV2 | . | once | TGTGCCAGCAGTGTCTGGGTCACTAATTCACCCCTCCACTTT | CASSVWVTNSPLHF
TRBJ2-7 | TRBV2 | . | few | TGTGCCAGCAGTGACTCTATACAGCAGTACTTC | CASSDSIQQYF
TRBJ2-1 | TRBV12-3/TRBV12-4 | TRBD1 | few | TGTGCCAGCAGTCACGGGGACAGGGTTAGTCGTGAGCAGTTCTTC | CASSHGDRVSREQFF
TRBJ2-3 | TRBV4-1 | . | few | TGCGCCAGCAGCCTCGACCCGAACGCACCAGATACGCAGTATTTT | CASSLDPNAPDTQYF
TRBJ1-3 | TRBV20-1 | . | . | TGCAGTGCTAGGGCCCGTACCAAAACTGGAAACACCATATATTTT | CSARARTKTGNTIYF
TRBJ2-3 | TRBV24-1 | TRBD1 | . | TGTGCCACCAGCGCGACAGGGGACCGCACAGATACGCAGTATTTT | CATSATGDRTDTQYF
TRBJ2-7 | TRBV4-1 | TRBD1 | . | TGCGCCAGCAGACAGGAGGACAGGAGCTCCTACGAGCAGTACTTC | CASRQEDRSSYEQYF